This T cell receptor (beta chain) was sequenced for a study of low-dose radiotherapy and immunotherapy resistance in tumors. Study in general: A dose of 0.5 Gy per fraction was delivered to Cohort 1 every 2 weeks, for a total of 6.5 Gy.

V lost 3 bases and J lost 3, with 10 bases in between. This CDR3 is 14 amino acids long. The germline V gene encodes CDR1 MDHEN and CDR2 SYDVKM. Gene-specific TRAV and TRBV primers were used for first-strand cDNA, covering alpha and beta chains. TCR amplification involved 20 to 25 PCR cycles with a constant-region primer and V-primer adapter. TCRdb processed the reads anew with MiXCR; each CDR3 protein has one entry. The profile covers 65,000 to 95,000 distinct CDR3 sequences, with less than 20% appearing a single time and 1.4% to 1.5% taken by the ten largest. Time point indicated: after trial treatment. Treatment: LDRT plus nivolumab, ipilimumab, low-dose cyclophosphamide and aspirin (RACIN trial). Every donor was treated with nivolumab, ipilimumab, aspirin, low-dose cyclophosphamide and also low-dose radiotherapy.

This sequence was found in a male donor with prostate cancer. The V and J genes are TRBV28 and TRBJ2-3; tentative D call: TRBD2 (6 bases). The input for sequencing was PBMCs, taken after low-dose radiotherapy plus immunotherapy. This CDR3 reads CASSFGGVTDTQYF. As DNA, the CDR3 is TGTGCCAGCAGTTTCGGCGGGGTAACAGATACGCAGTATTTT.